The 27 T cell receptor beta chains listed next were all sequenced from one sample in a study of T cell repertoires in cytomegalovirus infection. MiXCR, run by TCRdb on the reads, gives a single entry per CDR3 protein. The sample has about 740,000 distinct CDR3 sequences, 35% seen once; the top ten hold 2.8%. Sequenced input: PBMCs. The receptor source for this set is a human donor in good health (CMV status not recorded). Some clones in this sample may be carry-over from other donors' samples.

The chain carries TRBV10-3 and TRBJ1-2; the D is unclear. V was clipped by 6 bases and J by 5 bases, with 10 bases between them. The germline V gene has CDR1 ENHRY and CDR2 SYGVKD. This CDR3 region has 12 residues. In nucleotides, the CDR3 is TGTGCCATCAGGTTCAACGGATATGGCTACACCTTC. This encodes CAIRFNGYGYTF.

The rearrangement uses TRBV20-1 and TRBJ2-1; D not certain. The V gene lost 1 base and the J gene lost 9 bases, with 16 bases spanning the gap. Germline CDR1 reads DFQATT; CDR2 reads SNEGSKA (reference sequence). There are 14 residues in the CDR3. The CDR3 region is CSARGQTAAGEQFF. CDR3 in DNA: TGCAGTGCTAGAGGACAAACTGCGGCCGGTGAGCAGTTCTTC.

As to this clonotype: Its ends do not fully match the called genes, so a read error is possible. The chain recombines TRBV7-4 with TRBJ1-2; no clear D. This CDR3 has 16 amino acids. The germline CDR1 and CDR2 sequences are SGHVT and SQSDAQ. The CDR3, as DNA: TGTGCCAGCAGCTTAGCTCGGGGAAGAGGGTCGTATGGCTACAACTTC. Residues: CASSLARGRGSYGYNF.

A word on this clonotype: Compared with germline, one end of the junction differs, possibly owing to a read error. The CDR3: CASRLDRENTEAFF. The DNA of the CDR3 is TGCGCCAGCAGATTGGACAGGGAGAACACTGAAGCTTTCTTT. This rearrangement joins TRBV5-1 to TRBJ1-1; 8 bases agree with TRBD1. The CDR3 is made up of 14 amino acids. The germline CDR1 and CDR2 sequences are SGHRS and YFSETQ.

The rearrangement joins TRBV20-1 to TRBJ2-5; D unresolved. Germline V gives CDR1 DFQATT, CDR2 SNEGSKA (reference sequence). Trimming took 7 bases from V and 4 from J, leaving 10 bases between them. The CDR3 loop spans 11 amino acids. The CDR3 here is CSETAGETQYF. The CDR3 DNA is TGCAGTGAAACCGCCGGAGAGACCCAGTACTTC.

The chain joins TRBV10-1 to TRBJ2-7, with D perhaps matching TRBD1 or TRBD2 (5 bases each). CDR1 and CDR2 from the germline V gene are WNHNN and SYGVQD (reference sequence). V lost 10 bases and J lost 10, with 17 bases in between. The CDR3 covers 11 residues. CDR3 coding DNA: TGCGCCACCCAGGAGGCTGGACAACAGTACTTC. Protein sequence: CATQEAGQQYF.

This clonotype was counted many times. CDR3 bases: TGTGCCAGCAGCTTAGCCGGGACTATGGTCGAGACCCAGTACTTC. It translates to CASSLAGTMVETQYF. The gene calls are TRBV7-8 and TRBJ2-5, with TRBD2 identical over 7 bases. The V and J ends lost 0 bases and 5 bases, in that order; junction bases with no gene match: 6. The V gene's germline CDR1 is SGHVS and CDR2 FQNEAQ. This CDR3 comprises 15 residues.

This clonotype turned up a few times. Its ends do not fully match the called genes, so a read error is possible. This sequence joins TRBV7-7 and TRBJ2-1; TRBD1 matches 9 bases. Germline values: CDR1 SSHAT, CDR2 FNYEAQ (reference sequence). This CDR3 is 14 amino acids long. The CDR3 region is CASSLGQGSGEQFF. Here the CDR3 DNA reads TGTGCTAGCAGCTTAGGACAGGGGTCAGGGGAGCAGTTCTTC.

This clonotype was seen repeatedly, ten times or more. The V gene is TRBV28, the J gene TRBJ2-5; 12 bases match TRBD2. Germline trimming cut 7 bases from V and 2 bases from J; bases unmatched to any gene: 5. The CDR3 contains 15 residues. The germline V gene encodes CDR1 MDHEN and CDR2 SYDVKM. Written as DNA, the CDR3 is TGTGCCAGCACACTTCTAGCGGGGGGGCAAGAGACCCAGTACTTC. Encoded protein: CASTLLAGGQETQYF.

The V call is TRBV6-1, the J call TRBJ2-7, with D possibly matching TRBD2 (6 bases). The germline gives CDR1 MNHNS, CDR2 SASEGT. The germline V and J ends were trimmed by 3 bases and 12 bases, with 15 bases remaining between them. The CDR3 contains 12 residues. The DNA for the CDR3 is TGTGCCAGCAGTGAGTTGGGGACTTCGAGGTACTTC. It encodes CASSELGTSRYF.

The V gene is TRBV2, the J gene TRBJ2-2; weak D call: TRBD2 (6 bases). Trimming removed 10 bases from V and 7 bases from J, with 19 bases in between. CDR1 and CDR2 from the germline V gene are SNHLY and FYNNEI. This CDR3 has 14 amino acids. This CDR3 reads CATVAEVSIGELFF. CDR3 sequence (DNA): TGTGCCACCGTAGCGGAAGTTTCCATCGGGGAGCTGTTTTTT.

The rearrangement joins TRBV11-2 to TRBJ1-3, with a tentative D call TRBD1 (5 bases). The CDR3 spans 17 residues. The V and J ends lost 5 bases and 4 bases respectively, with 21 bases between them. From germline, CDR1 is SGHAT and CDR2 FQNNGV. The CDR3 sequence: CASSPPGWARGGNTIYF. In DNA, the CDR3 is TGTGCCAGCAGCCCCCCGGGTTGGGCAAGGGGCGGAAACACCATATATTTT.

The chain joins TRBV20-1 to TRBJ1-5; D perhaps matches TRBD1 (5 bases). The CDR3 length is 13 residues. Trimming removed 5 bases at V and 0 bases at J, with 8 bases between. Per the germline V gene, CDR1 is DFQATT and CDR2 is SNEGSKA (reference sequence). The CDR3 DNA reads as TGCAGTGCTTGGGGCAGTAGCAATCAGCCCCAGCATTTT. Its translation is CSAWGSSNQPQHF.

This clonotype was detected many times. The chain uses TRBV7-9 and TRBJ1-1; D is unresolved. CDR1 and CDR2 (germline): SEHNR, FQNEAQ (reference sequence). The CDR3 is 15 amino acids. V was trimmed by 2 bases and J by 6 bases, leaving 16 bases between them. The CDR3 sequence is CASSLSVSPVSEAFF. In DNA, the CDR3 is TGTGCCAGCAGCTTAAGTGTGTCACCCGTTTCTGAAGCTTTCTTT.

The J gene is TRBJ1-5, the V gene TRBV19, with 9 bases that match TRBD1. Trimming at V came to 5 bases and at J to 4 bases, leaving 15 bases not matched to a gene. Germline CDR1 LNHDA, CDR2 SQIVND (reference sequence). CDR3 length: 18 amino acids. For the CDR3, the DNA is TGTGCCAGTAGTTTCTTTCATTGGGACAGGGTCTTTAATCAGCCCCAGCATTTT. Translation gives CASSFFHWDRVFNQPQHF.

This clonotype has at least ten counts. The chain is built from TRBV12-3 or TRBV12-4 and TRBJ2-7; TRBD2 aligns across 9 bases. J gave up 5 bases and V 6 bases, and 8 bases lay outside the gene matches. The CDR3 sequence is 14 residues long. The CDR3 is CASSLSGRGHEQYF. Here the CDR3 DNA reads TGTGCCAGCAGCCTTAGCGGGAGAGGTCACGAGCAGTACTTC.

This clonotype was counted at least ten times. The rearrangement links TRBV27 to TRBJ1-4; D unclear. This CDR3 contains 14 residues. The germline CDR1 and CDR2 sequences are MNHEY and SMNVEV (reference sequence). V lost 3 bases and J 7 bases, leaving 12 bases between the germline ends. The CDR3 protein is CASSFTTRGEKLFF. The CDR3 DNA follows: TGTGCCAGCAGTTTTACAACTAGAGGTGAAAAACTGTTTTTT.

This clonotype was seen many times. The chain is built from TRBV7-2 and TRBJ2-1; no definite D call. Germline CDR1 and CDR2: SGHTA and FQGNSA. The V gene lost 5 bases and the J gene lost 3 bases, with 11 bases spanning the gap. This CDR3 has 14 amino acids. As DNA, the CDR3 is TGTGCCAGCAGCCTCAACCCGGGCTACAATGAGCAGTTCTTC. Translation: CASSLNPGYNEQFF. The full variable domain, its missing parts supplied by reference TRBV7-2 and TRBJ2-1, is GAGVSQSPSNKVTEKGKDVELRCDPISGHTALYWYRQSLGQGLEFLIYFQGNSAPDKSGLPSDRFSAERTGGSVSTLTIQRTQQEDSAVYLCASSLNPGYNEQFFGPGTRLTVL.

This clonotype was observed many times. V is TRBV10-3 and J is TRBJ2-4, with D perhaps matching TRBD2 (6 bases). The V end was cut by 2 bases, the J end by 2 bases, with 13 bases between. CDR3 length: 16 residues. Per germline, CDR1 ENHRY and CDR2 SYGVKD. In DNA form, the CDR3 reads TGTGCCATCAGTGAGGCTAGCGCACCGCCCAAAAACATTCAGTACTTC. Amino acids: CAISEASAPPKNIQYF.

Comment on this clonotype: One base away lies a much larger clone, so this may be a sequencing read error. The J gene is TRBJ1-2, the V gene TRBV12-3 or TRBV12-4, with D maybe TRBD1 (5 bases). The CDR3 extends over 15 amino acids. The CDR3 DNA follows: TGTGCCAGCAGCTACCGCGTTGGGGACGTCTATTGCTACACCTTC. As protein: CASSYRVGDVYCYTF.

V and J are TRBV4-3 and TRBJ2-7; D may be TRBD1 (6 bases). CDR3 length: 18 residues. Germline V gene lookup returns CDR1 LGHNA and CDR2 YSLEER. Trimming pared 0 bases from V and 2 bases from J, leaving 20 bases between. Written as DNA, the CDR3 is TGCGCCAGCAGCCAAGATGGTGAGGGGACGACAGGTCCCTACGAGCAGTACTTC. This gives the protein CASSQDGEGTTGPYEQYF.

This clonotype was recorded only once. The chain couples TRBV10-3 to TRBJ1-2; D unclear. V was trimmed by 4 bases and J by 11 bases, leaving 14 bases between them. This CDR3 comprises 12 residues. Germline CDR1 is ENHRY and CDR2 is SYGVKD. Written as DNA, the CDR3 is TGTGCCATCAGTGCCGCGGGAGGGCCATACACCTTC. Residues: CAISAAGGPYTF.

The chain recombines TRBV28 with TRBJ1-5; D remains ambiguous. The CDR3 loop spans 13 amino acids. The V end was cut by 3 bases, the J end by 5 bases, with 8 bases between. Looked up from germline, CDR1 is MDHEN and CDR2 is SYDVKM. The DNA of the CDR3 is TGTGCCAGCAGTTTTAGGTTGGATCAGCCCCAGCATTTT. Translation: CASSFRLDQPQHF.

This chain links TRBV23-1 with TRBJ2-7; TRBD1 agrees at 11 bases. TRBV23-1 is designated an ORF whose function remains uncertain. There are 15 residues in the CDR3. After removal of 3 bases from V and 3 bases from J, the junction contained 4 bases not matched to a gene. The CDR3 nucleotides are TGCGCCAGCAGTCACCGGGACAGGGGGAACTACGAGCAGTACTTC. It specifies CASSHRDRGNYEQYF.

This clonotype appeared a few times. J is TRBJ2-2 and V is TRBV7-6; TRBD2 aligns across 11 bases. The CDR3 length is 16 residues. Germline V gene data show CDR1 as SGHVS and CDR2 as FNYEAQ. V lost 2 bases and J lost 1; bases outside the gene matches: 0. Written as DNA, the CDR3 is TGTGCCAGCAGCTTACTAGCGGGAGGGAACACCGGGGAGCTGTTTTTT. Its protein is CASSLLAGGNTGELFF.

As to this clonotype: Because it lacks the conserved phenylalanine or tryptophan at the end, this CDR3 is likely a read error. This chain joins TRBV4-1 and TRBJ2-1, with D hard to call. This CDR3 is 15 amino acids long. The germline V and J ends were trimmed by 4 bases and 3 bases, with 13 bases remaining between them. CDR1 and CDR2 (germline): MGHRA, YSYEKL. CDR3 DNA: TGCGCCAGCAGCCCCTCGGAAAGCCTCTACAATGAGCAGTTCCTC. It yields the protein CASSPSESLYNEQFL.

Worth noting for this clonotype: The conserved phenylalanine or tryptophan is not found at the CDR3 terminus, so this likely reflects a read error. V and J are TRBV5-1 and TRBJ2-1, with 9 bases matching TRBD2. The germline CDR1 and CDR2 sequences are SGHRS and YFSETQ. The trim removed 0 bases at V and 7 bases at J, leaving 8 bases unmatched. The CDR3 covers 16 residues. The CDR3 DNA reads TGCGCCAGCAGCTTGGCGGCGGGGGGGCGGATGAATGAGCAGTTCTCC. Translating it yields CASSLAAGGRMNEQFS.